Following are 22 T cell receptor beta chains from one sample sequenced in a study of T cells in Graves' hyperthyroidism and ophthalmopathy (dated by TCRdb to between 2018 and 2021). Library method: multiplex PCR. Sequencing was carried out with an Illumina HiSeq 2000. Amplification of TCR beta CDR3 regions was carried out from RNA transcripts. The first round of RT-PCR for the TCR CDR3 was performed with the HTBI primer set and the Qiagen OneStep RT-PCR kit. TCRdb reran the public reads through fastp at Q25 and MiXCR, keeping productive beta chains. Identical CDR3 protein sequences are pooled into one entry, listed with their most common genes and DNA. This sample is represented by 250,000 to 300,000 distinct CDR3 sequences; roughly 15% of them were singletons. The top ten clonotypes cover about an eighth of the sample. The sequencing input was blood. Source of these receptors: a woman in her 40s with Graves' hyperthyroidism that later progressed to Graves' ophthalmopathy.

This clonotype was found many times. The rearrangement uses TRBV3-1 and TRBJ2-4; tentative D call: TRBD1 (6 bases). Deletions cut 0 bases from V and 5 bases from J, with 14 bases between. The germline V gene has CDR1 LGHDT and CDR2 YNNKEL (reference sequence). This CDR3 is 16 amino acids long. This CDR3 reads CASSQDYRDTQNIQYF. CDR3 in DNA: TGTGCCAGCAGCCAAGATTACAGGGATACCCAAAACATTCAGTACTTC.

This clonotype was counted a few times. A much larger clone lies a single base off, so this may be a read error. The chain joins TRBV28 to TRBJ2-3, with D perhaps TRBD1 (5 bases). The J call may be mistaken, given a closer DNA end match to TRBJ1-5. The CDR3 runs to 14 residues. Germline V gives CDR1 MDHEN, CDR2 SYDVKM. The CDR3 nucleotides are TGTGCCAGCTCTTGGGGGGGAGCGAGGGATACGCAGCATTTT. This codes for CASSWGGARDTQHF.

In its sample, this clonotype was seen many times. V is TRBV30 and J is TRBJ2-1, with 7 bases lining up with TRBD2. Germline trimming cut 4 bases from V and 5 bases from J; bases unmatched to any gene: 8. The CDR3 consists of 14 residues. Per germline, CDR1 GTSNPN and CDR2 SVGIG (reference sequence). The DNA of the CDR3 is TGTGCCTGGACAGCGGGCAGCGGGAACAATGAGCAGTTCTTC. Protein product: CAWTAGSGNNEQFF.

This clonotype was counted ten times or more. In nucleotides, the CDR3 is TGTGCCAGCAGCCCACATCCGGGACAGGGGGCGCGTAAGGCCGGGGAGCTGTTTTTT. Its translation: CASSPHPGQGARKAGELFF. The V gene is TRBV9, the J gene TRBJ2-2; 12 bases are shared with TRBD1. V lost 4 bases, J lost 6 bases, and 16 bases stayed unmatched. Per germline, CDR1 SGDLS and CDR2 YYNGEE. The CDR3 is 19 amino acids.

This clonotype was counted only a few times. This rearrangement joins TRBV6-9 to TRBJ1-2, with D perhaps matching TRBD1 (5 bases). Germline V gives CDR1 MNHGY, CDR2 SVAAGI. CDR3 length equals 17 residues. V was shortened by 0 bases and J by 1 base, with 15 bases between the two germline ends. The CDR3 coding sequence is TGTGCCAGCAGTTATTCCGGGGGGAAACTAATTAACTATGGCTACACCTTC. Protein sequence: CASSYSGGKLINYGYTF.

There are many counts of this clonotype. This chain connects TRBV18 to TRBJ2-7; tentatively, D is TRBD1 (6 bases). There are 12 residues in the CDR3. Germline assignment: CDR1 KGHSH and CDR2 LQKENI. V was pared by 3 bases and J by 6 bases, with 9 bases between. The CDR3, as DNA: TGTGCCAGCTCACCCAACAGGGCCGAGCAGTACTTC. It codes for CASSPNRAEQYF.

V is TRBV29-1 and J is TRBJ1-1; possibly TRBD1 for D (5 bases). V lost 4 bases to trimming and J lost 0 bases, with 9 bases between them. The CDR3 contains 13 residues. Germline CDR1 SQVTM, CDR2 ANQGSEA. CDR3 loop: CSVAGGLNTEAFF. In DNA form, the CDR3 reads TGCAGCGTTGCTGGGGGATTGAACACTGAAGCTTTCTTT.

The table lists this clonotype with many counts. The V and J genes are TRBV18 and TRBJ2-7; 10 nucleotides line up with TRBD2. The CDR3 runs to 16 residues. Germline V lookup: CDR1 KGHSH, CDR2 LQKENI. After removal of 3 bases from V and 1 base from J, the junction contained 6 bases not matched to a gene. CDR3 bases: TGTGCCAGCTCACCGCCAGCTAGCGGGAGTTCCTACGAGCAGTACTTC. Its translation is CASSPPASGSSYEQYF. The variable domain in full, with the rest retrieved from reference TRBV18 and TRBJ2-7, is NAGVMQNPRHLVRRRGQEARLRCSPMKGHSHVYWYRQLPEEGLKFMVYLQKENIIDESGMPKERFSAEFPKEGPSILRIQQVVRGDSAAYFCASSPPASGSSYEQYFGPGTRLTVT.

The chain recombines TRBV4-1 with TRBJ2-4, with D perhaps matching TRBD1 (6 bases). Germline values: CDR1 MGHRA, CDR2 YSYEKL. The CDR3 runs to 15 residues. V dropped 4 bases and J dropped 7 bases, with 17 bases sitting between them. The CDR3 region is CASSPWPRTVNIQYF. CDR3 DNA: TGCGCCAGCAGCCCCTGGCCACGGACAGTTAACATTCAGTACTTC.

V is TRBV9 and J is TRBJ2-1; no reliable D call. V lost 0 bases, J lost 0 bases, and 13 bases lay in between. This CDR3 spans 17 amino acids. Germline V gives CDR1 SGDLS, CDR2 YYNGEE. DNA for the CDR3: TGTGCCAGCAGCGTAGATGCAACTGTGAGCTCCTACAATGAGCAGTTCTTC. Translation: CASSVDATVSSYNEQFF. The whole variable domain, filled in from reference TRBV9 and TRBJ2-1, reads DSGVTQTPKHLITATGQRVTLRCSPRSGDLSVYWYQQSLDQGLQFLIQYYNGEERAKGNILERFSAQQFPDLHSELNLSSLELGDSALYFCASSVDATVSSYNEQFFGPGTRLTVL.

This rearrangement joins TRBV4-1 to TRBJ1-2; possibly TRBD1 for D (5 bases). The V end lost 0 bases, the J end lost 4 bases, and 12 bases lay between the germline ends. CDR1 MGHRA and CDR2 YSYEKL come from the germline V gene. The CDR3 runs to 15 residues. In DNA form, the CDR3 reads TGCGCCAGCAGCCAAGAATGGGGACCGCCCTATGGCTACACCTTC. Its translation: CASSQEWGPPYGYTF.

Here the CDR3 DNA reads TGTGCCACCAGTGATTTGCGGGGCCGCACAGATACGCAGTATTTT. It specifies CATSDLRGRTDTQYF. The chain is built from TRBV24-1 and TRBJ2-3, with D possibly being TRBD1 or TRBD2 (5 bases each). The germline gives CDR1 KGHDR, CDR2 SFDVKD. This CDR3 spans 15 amino acids. V was cut by 0 bases and J by 1 base, with 7 bases left in between.

In this sample, this clonotype turned up many times. The genes are TRBV28 and TRBJ2-4; D could derive from TRBD1 or TRBD2 (5 bases each). Trimming cost V 4 bases and J 8 bases, with 21 bases left between them. The length of the CDR3 is 16 residues. The germline V gene has CDR1 MDHEN and CDR2 SYDVKM. The CDR3 loop is CASSSPSGHFADIQYF. CDR3 DNA: TGTGCCAGCAGTTCCCCCAGCGGACATTTTGCGGACATTCAGTACTTC.

The chain joins TRBV19 to TRBJ2-4; TRBD1 matches 7 bases. Trimming took 10 bases from V and 8 from J; bases not matched to a gene: 11. Germline CDR1 reads LNHDA; CDR2 reads SQIVND (reference sequence). CDR3 length: 13 residues. CDR3 sequence: CATSAGGGDIQYF. CDR3 in DNA: TGTGCCACATCCGCAGGGGGTGGGGACATTCAGTACTTC.

The chain is built from TRBV28 and TRBJ1-5, with D uncertain. Germline lookup yields CDR1 MDHEN and CDR2 SYDVKM. The CDR3 has 15 residues. Trimming pared 7 bases from V and 0 bases from J, leaving 13 bases between. CDR3 nucleotides: TGTGCCAGCACGAGGTCCAGGCGTAGCAATCAGCCCCAGCATTTT. Translated: CASTRSRRSNQPQHF.

The chain joins TRBV6-1 to TRBJ2-2, with D tentatively TRBD1 (6 bases). V lost 2 bases to trimming and J lost 5 bases, with 18 bases between them. The germline V gene encodes CDR1 MNHNS and CDR2 SASEGT. The CDR3 is 17 amino acids. CDR3 DNA: TGTGCCAGCAGTGAACGGGCCGCAGGGGTCCCGACCGGGGAGCTGTTTTTT. Its protein is CASSERAAGVPTGELFF.

This clonotype was counted many times. The V gene is TRBV20-1, the J gene TRBJ2-3; 12 positions match TRBD2. The CDR3 is 17 residues long. The V gene's germline CDR1 is DFQATT and CDR2 SNEGSKA (reference sequence). V lost 1 base, J lost 4 bases, and 9 bases stayed unmatched. In nucleotides, the CDR3 is TGCAGTGCTAGAGGGTTCCCGACTAGCGGGAGCCCAGATACGCAGTATTTT. Its translation: CSARGFPTSGSPDTQYF.

This chain joins TRBV27 and TRBJ2-7, with D uncertain. Trimming took off 5 bases at V and 2 bases at J, with 13 bases between the two ends. Germline CDR1 reads MNHEY; CDR2 reads SMNVEV (reference sequence). The CDR3 sequence is 14 residues long. CDR3 nucleotide sequence: TGTGCCAGCAGTGAAACGGGTCCGCCCTACGAGCAGTACTTC. Amino acid sequence: CASSETGPPYEQYF.

The chain uses TRBV19 and TRBJ2-7; TRBD2 might be the D (6 bases). V lost 2 bases and J 3 bases, leaving 20 bases between the germline ends. CDR3 length: 17 amino acids. Germline CDR1 reads LNHDA; CDR2 reads SQIVND (reference sequence). CDR3 amino acids: CASSINGPGLEIYEQYF. DNA for the CDR3: TGTGCCAGTAGTATAAACGGCCCGGGACTCGAGATCTACGAGCAGTACTTC.

This clonotype has at least ten counts. This chain uses TRBV27 with TRBJ2-1; 10 bases map to TRBD2. The V gene's germline CDR1 is MNHEY and CDR2 SMNVEV (reference sequence). There are 16 residues in the CDR3. The J segment lost 10 bases and the V segment lost 0 bases, leaving 9 bases of the junction unmatched. The CDR3 DNA follows: TGTGCCAGCAGTTTATCCGGGACTAGCGCGTTTTTAGAGCAGTTCTTC. Translation: CASSLSGTSAFLEQFF.

The chain joins TRBV29-1 to TRBJ2-7; 14 bases line up with TRBD2. In germline, CDR1 is SQVTM, CDR2 ANQGSEA. This CDR3 contains 16 residues. V was pared by 5 bases and J by 6 bases, with 12 bases of the junction left unmatched. The DNA for the CDR3 is TGCAGCGTTCTTTTAAGACTAGCGGGAGGGGTCGGCGAGCAGTACTTC. This translates into CSVLLRLAGGVGEQYF.

This sequence joins TRBV20-1 and TRBJ2-1; D unclear. CDR3 length equals 10 residues. From germline, CDR1 is DFQATT and CDR2 SNEGSKA (reference sequence). Trimming stripped 6 bases from V and 4 bases from J, with 4 bases between. The CDR3 coding sequence is TGCAGTGCCCATTACAATGAGCAGTTCTTC. Its protein is CSAHYNEQFF.